Below are 2 T cell receptor beta chains sequenced from a single sample in a study of OX40 agonist ivuxolimab in advanced cancers. Profiled with immunoSEQ multiplex PCR; TCRdb holds only in-frame clones, not every one. The sample consists of some 80,000 clones, about nine tenths of them appearing once. The source material was CD4+ or CD8+ T cells sorted from blood, sampled in a trial of the OX40 agonist ivuxolimab. These receptors were collected from an adult with an advanced solid tumor such as melanoma, head and neck, liver or kidney cancer.

V and J are TRBV6-6 and TRBJ2-3; 13 nucleotides agree with TRBD2. Germline CDR1 is MNHNY and CDR2 is SVGAGI (reference sequence). This CDR3 has 15 amino acids. The trim removed 7 bases at V and 6 bases at J, leaving 7 bases unmatched. CDR3 loop: CASIRTSGSWDTQYF. In DNA form, the CDR3 reads TGTGCCAGCATTAGGACTAGCGGGAGTTGGGATACGCAGTATTTT.

The CDR3 spells CASSERDRGNTGELFF. The CDR3 bases are TGTGCCAGCAGTGAAAGGGACAGGGGGAACACCGGGGAGCTGTTTTTT. The V gene is TRBV2, the J gene TRBJ2-2; 10 positions agree with TRBD1. This CDR3 is built from 16 residues. CDR1 is SNHLY, CDR2 FYNNEI, per germline. V shed 2 bases, J shed 1 base, and the junction held 1 base outside the gene matches.